The 21 T cell receptor beta chains presented below share a single source sample, sequenced in a study of cytotoxic CD8 clonotypes in ibrutinib-treated CLL. The protocol was immunoSEQ multiplex PCR, while the TCRdb copy is restricted to in-frame clones and leaves out a portion. The table has some 50,000 clones, roughly 76% seen once; the top ten hold roughly 13%. The sample in question was PBMCs, obtained after 12 months of ibrutinib treatment. The receptors derive from a human donor with chronic lymphocytic leukemia.

The chain carries TRBV5-1 and TRBJ2-7, with 11 bases fitting TRBD2. After removal of 3 bases from V and 3 bases from J, the junction contained 11 bases not matched to a gene. The CDR3 totals 17 residues. Germline loops: CDR1 SGHRS, CDR2 YFSETQ. The CDR3 sequence: CASSSPASGGLNYEQYF. CDR3 DNA: TGCGCCAGCAGCTCACCTGCTAGCGGGGGGCTCAACTACGAGCAGTACTTC.

This sequence joins TRBV5-1 and TRBJ2-1, with a tentative D call TRBD1 (6 bases). CDR1 and CDR2 from the germline V gene are SGHRS and YFSETQ. Trimming cost V 0 bases and J 10 bases, with 14 bases left between them. This CDR3 is 14 amino acids long. The chain's CDR3 is CASSLAPHRDEQFF. CDR3 DNA sequence: TGCGCCAGCAGCTTGGCCCCGCACAGGGACGAGCAGTTCTTC.

Only a few counts were recorded for this clone. The chain combines TRBV4-1 with TRBJ2-7; 8 nucleotides align to TRBD2. This CDR3 is 15 amino acids long. Per the germline V gene, CDR1 is MGHRA and CDR2 is YSYEKL. V gave up 1 base and J gave up 2 bases; unmatched junction bases: 4. In DNA form, the CDR3 reads TGCGCCAGCAGCCAAGGTAGCGGGGCCCCCTACGAGCAGTACTTC. This gives the protein CASSQGSGAPYEQYF.

The chain links TRBV9 to TRBJ2-1, with D perhaps matching TRBD1 or TRBD2 (6 bases each). This CDR3 is 21 amino acids long. The germline V and J ends were trimmed by 3 bases and 5 bases, with 33 bases remaining between them. Germline lookup yields CDR1 SGDLS and CDR2 YYNGEE. The CDR3 coding sequence is TGTGCCAGCAGCGAACGGAGCACCCGGACCGGATGGGGGGCTGGCGACAATGAGCAGTTCTTC. Translation gives CASSERSTRTGWGAGDNEQFF.

V usage is TRBV5-1 and J usage is TRBJ2-3; D is tentatively TRBD1 or TRBD2 (5 bases each). This CDR3 region has 14 residues. The V end was cut by 4 bases, the J end by 2 bases, with 11 bases between. Germline CDR1 is SGHRS and CDR2 is YFSETQ. DNA of the CDR3: TGCGCCAGCAGCCAGGGACGAGACACAGATACGCAGTATTTT. As protein: CASSQGRDTDTQYF.

This clone was seen a few times. The gene calls are TRBV2 and TRBJ1-2; 8 bases are a match to TRBD1. This CDR3 spans 13 amino acids. Looked up from germline, CDR1 is SNHLY and CDR2 is FYNNEI. The J segment lost 4 bases and the V segment lost 10 bases, leaving 8 bases of the junction unmatched. CDR3 in amino acids: CAIIQGGSYGYTF. The CDR3 DNA reads as TGTGCCATCATACAGGGGGGTAGCTATGGCTACACCTTC.

This clone was seen only a few times. The chain recombines TRBV19 with TRBJ1-5; TRBD1 agrees at 7 bases. The CDR3 covers 15 residues. Germline V gives CDR1 LNHDA, CDR2 SQIVND (reference sequence). V lost 4 bases, J lost 5 bases, and 8 bases stayed unmatched. The CDR3 here is CASSSHRGNYQPQHF. As DNA, the CDR3 is TGTGCCAGTAGTAGCCACAGGGGTAACTATCAGCCCCAGCATTTT.

The chain has TRBV27 and TRBJ1-6; 7 nucleotides align to TRBD1. CDR3 length: 16 amino acids. Germline V gives CDR1 MNHEY, CDR2 SMNVEV (reference sequence). The V gene end was trimmed by 2 bases and the J gene end by 2 bases; junction bases not matched to a gene: 3. DNA of the CDR3: TGTGCCAGCAGTTTAAGCGACAGGGCCTATAATTCACCCCTCCACTTT. This gives the protein CASSLSDRAYNSPLHF.

The chain couples TRBV2 to TRBJ1-6; the D is unclear. The CDR3 is 11 residues long. V was shortened by 0 bases and J by 14 bases, with 5 bases between the two germline ends. CDR1 SNHLY and CDR2 FYNNEI come from the germline V gene. This CDR3 is CASSEARSLHF. For the CDR3, the DNA is TGTGCCAGCAGTGAAGCTCGGTCCCTCCACTTT.

The chain uses TRBV5-5 and TRBJ2-7; perhaps D is TRBD1 or TRBD2 (5 bases each). The CDR3 has 14 amino acids. V was clipped by 6 bases and J by 3 bases, with 16 bases between them. Germline V lookup: CDR1 SGHKS, CDR2 YYEKEE (reference sequence). Here the CDR3 reads CASTRGVMVYEQYF. The CDR3 bases are TGTGCCAGCACCCGAGGGGTGATGGTCTACGAGCAGTACTTC.

The chain joins TRBV29-1 to TRBJ2-7, with D unresolved. The CDR3 covers 13 residues. Germline loops: CDR1 SQVTM, CDR2 ANQGSEA. V shed 3 bases and J shed 2 bases, with 11 bases lying between them. The DNA of the CDR3 is TGCAGCGTTGAGGGTTCAGCTCCCTACGAGCAGTACTTC. It translates to CSVEGSAPYEQYF.

This chain links TRBV30 with TRBJ1-4; weak D call: TRBD1 (5 bases). The germline V and J ends were trimmed by 4 bases and 4 bases, with 10 bases remaining between them. This CDR3 region has 13 residues. In germline, CDR1 is GTSNPN, CDR2 SVGIG (reference sequence). The chain's CDR3 is CAWTWGGNEKLFF. The CDR3 coding sequence is TGTGCCTGGACTTGGGGGGGTAATGAAAAACTGTTTTTT. The whole variable domain, filled in from reference TRBV30 and TRBJ1-4, reads SQTIHQWPATLVQPVGSPLSLECTVEGTSNPNLYWYRQAAGRGLQLLFYSVGIGQISSEVPQNLSASRPQDRQFILSSKKLLLSDSGFYLCAWTWGGNEKLFFGSGTQLSVL.

The chain combines TRBV6-5 with TRBJ1-5, with D possibly TRBD1 on 5 matching bases. CDR3 length: 13 residues. Germline V gives CDR1 MNHEY, CDR2 SVGAGI. Trimming cost V 5 bases and J 4 bases, with 9 bases left between them. The CDR3, as DNA: TGTGCCAGCAGTCAACACAGGAATCAGCCCCAGCATTTT. This encodes CASSQHRNQPQHF.

The gene calls are TRBV19 and TRBJ2-7; D call uncertain. This CDR3 region has 15 residues. V lost 2 bases and J 2 bases, leaving 13 bases between the germline ends. The V gene's germline CDR1 is LNHDA and CDR2 SQIVND (reference sequence). CDR3 nucleotides: TGTGCCAGTAGTATATCGTACCGCCTCCCCTACGAGCAGTACTTC. Encoded protein: CASSISYRLPYEQYF.

J is TRBJ2-2 and V is TRBV9, with unresolved D. Trimming stripped 4 bases from V and 0 bases from J, with 16 bases between. The germline gives CDR1 SGDLS, CDR2 YYNGEE. The CDR3 loop spans 17 amino acids. CDR3 in amino acids: CASSLVGSATNTGELFF. CDR3 DNA sequence: TGTGCCAGCAGCCTGGTGGGCTCGGCGACGAACACCGGGGAGCTGTTTTTT.

The CDR3 coding sequence is TGTGCCAGCAGAATAGGCGCCGGGGGTAATTCACCCCTCCACTTT. It yields the protein CASRIGAGGNSPLHF. This chain connects TRBV7-3 to TRBJ1-6; tentatively, D is TRBD1 (5 bases). The V end lost 6 bases, the J end lost 6 bases, and 15 bases lay between the germline ends. CDR3 length: 15 amino acids. CDR1 and CDR2 (germline): SGHTA, FQGTGA.

CDR3 residues: CASSPTTRGPKGVNYGYTF. The CDR3 region has the DNA TGTGCCAGCAGCCCTACGACGCGAGGCCCGAAGGGGGTCAACTATGGCTACACCTTC. J is TRBJ1-2 and V is TRBV27; D might be TRBD1 (6 bases). The germline V and J ends were trimmed by 6 bases and 2 bases, with 28 bases remaining between them. Germline CDR1 reads MNHEY; CDR2 reads SMNVEV (reference sequence). The CDR3 is made up of 19 amino acids.

V gene TRBV19 combines with J gene TRBJ1-4; weak D call: TRBD1 (5 bases). The CDR3 has 14 amino acids. Trimming left V 7 bases short and J 8 bases short, with 17 bases between. Germline V CDR1 and CDR2: LNHDA, SQIVND (reference sequence). The CDR3 DNA reads TGTGCCAGTACCAGTGGAAGGGGTTGGGAAAAACTGTTTTTT. This translates into CASTSGRGWEKLFF.

The table lists this clone with a count of one. The V and J genes are TRBV15 and TRBJ1-4; D perhaps matches TRBD1 (5 bases). The germline gives CDR1 LNHNV, CDR2 YYDKDF (reference sequence). The CDR3 is 15 amino acids. Trimming removed 4 bases at V and 7 bases at J, with 16 bases between. The CDR3 DNA reads TGTGCCACCAGCATGTCCCGGGACCTCGGTGAAAAACTGTTTTTT. Amino acid sequence: CATSMSRDLGEKLFF.

This rearrangement joins TRBV11-2 to TRBJ2-5; D unclear. CDR1 and CDR2 (germline): SGHAT, FQNNGV. V lost 4 bases and J 2 bases, leaving 5 bases between the germline ends. The CDR3 runs 12 residues. CDR3 in amino acids: CASSSTQETQYF. The CDR3 DNA follows: TGTGCCAGCAGCTCCACGCAAGAGACCCAGTACTTC.

For the CDR3, the DNA is TGTGCCACCAGCAATCAAGCGGGGGGCTTAGAGACCCAGTACTTC. Protein product: CATSNQAGGLETQYF. The chain joins TRBV15 to TRBJ2-5; 9 bases agree with TRBD2. The CDR3 length is 15 residues. Germline CDR1 LNHNV, CDR2 YYDKDF (reference sequence). Trimming at V came to 4 bases and at J to 4 bases, leaving 7 bases not matched to a gene.